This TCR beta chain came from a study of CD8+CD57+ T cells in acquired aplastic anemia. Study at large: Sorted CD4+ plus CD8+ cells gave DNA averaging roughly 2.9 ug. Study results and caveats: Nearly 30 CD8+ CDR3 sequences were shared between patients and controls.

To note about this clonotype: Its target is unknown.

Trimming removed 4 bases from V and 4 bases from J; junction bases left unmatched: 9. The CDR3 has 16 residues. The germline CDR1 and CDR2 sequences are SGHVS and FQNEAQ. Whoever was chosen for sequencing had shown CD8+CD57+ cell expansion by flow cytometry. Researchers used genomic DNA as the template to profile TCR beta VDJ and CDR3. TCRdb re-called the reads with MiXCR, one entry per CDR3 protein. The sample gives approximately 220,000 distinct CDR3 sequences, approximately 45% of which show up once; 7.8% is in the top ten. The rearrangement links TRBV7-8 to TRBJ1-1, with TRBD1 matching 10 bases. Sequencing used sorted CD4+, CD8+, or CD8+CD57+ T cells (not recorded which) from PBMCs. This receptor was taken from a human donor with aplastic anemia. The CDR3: CASSSGTGVFGTEAFF. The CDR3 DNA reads TGTGCCAGCAGCTCCGGGACAGGGGTATTCGGCACTGAAGCTTTCTTT.